The following is a T cell receptor (beta chain) sequence with its context. This specimen comes from a study of CD8+ T cells in alopecia areata. Researchers picked out CD4+ and CD8+ T cells from PBMCs by sorting. Trimming removed 6 bases at V and 7 bases at J, with 9 bases between. This CDR3 region has 11 residues. CDR1 LNHDA and CDR2 SQIVND come from the germline V gene (reference sequence). The authors extracted RNA and reverse transcribed it into cDNA as the sequencing template. Generated by immunoSEQ multiplex PCR, the TCRdb table keeps only in-frame clones and is missing some. Altogether about 180,000 clones are present, about 63% being singletons, with the ten largest covering over 12%.

The source material was CD4+ T cells sorted from blood, sampled at week 0. This chain uses TRBV19 with TRBJ1-1; tentatively, D is TRBD1 (5 bases). The source is a human donor with alopecia areata. CDR3 DNA: TGTGCCAGTAGCCCAGGGTTTGAAGCTTTCTTT. The encoded protein is CASSPGFEAFF.